This entry lists 30 T cell receptor beta chains sequenced from one sample in a study of cytomegalovirus exposure and HLA in healthy donors. The PCR contained 60 Vbeta and 13 Jbeta primers. Clones were sequenced by immunoSEQ multiplex PCR, and TCRdb holds only the in-frame ones, with some missing. The sample holds 250,000 or so clones, about nine tenths seen once. The sequencing sample was made of PBMCs. These receptors came from a girl between 2 and 10 years old in good health and CMV-seronegative.

The J gene is TRBJ2-5, the V gene TRBV2, with unresolved D. The CDR3 is made up of 12 amino acids. Germline loops: CDR1 SNHLY, CDR2 FYNNEI. V was trimmed by 4 bases and J by 2 bases, leaving 5 bases between them. CDR3 sequence: CASSAGQETQYF. The DNA for the CDR3 is TGTGCCAGCAGTGCAGGTCAAGAGACCCAGTACTTC.

J is TRBJ1-5 and V is TRBV19; 10 nucleotides agree with TRBD1. Germline values: CDR1 LNHDA, CDR2 SQIVND (reference sequence). V dropped 9 bases and J dropped 7; count of bases not matched to a gene: 9. The CDR3 is 14 amino acids. This CDR3 is CASTPGTGAQPQHF. CDR3 sequence (DNA): TGTGCCAGCACCCCCGGGACAGGGGCACAGCCCCAGCATTTT. Combining the CDR3 with reference TRBV19 and TRBJ1-5 gives the whole variable domain DGGITQSPKYLFRKEGQNVTLSCEQNLNHDAMYWYRQDPGQGLRLIYYSQIVNDFQKGDIAEGYSVSREKKESFPLTVTSAQKNPTAFYLCASTPGTGAQPQHFGDGTRLSIL.

V gene TRBV7-9 combines with J gene TRBJ1-4; 8 bases agree with TRBD1. Germline V gene sequence: CDR1 SEHNR, CDR2 FQNEAQ (reference sequence). The ends lost 2 bases at V and 3 bases at J; junction bases unmatched: 5. The CDR3 sequence is 16 residues long. CDR3 bases: TGTGCCAGCAGCTTACAAGACAGGGGTTCTAATGAAAAACTGTTTTTT. The encoded protein is CASSLQDRGSNEKLFF.

The chain joins TRBV9 to TRBJ2-7; 7 bases match TRBD1. The CDR3 is made up of 15 amino acids. From germline, CDR1 is SGDLS and CDR2 YYNGEE. Unmatched junction bases numbered 9, after V lost 4 bases and J lost 2 bases. The CDR3 here is CASSQGQVGTYEQYF. CDR3 nucleotide sequence: TGTGCCAGCAGCCAAGGACAGGTGGGGACCTACGAGCAGTACTTC.

V usage is TRBV27 and J usage is TRBJ2-7, with TRBD2 identical over 12 bases. The ends lost 8 bases at V and 6 bases at J; junction bases unmatched: 11. The length of the CDR3 is 15 residues. The V gene's germline CDR1 is MNHEY and CDR2 SMNVEV (reference sequence). CDR3 residues: CASQTSGGPWGEQYF. The CDR3 nucleotides are TGTGCCAGCCAGACTAGCGGGGGCCCGTGGGGCGAGCAGTACTTC.

The chain combines TRBV2 with TRBJ2-7; TRBD2 might be the D (6 bases). The CDR3 length is 13 residues. Germline CDR1 reads SNHLY; CDR2 reads FYNNEI. Trimming took off 0 bases at V and 7 bases at J, with 10 bases between the two ends. CDR3 DNA sequence: TGTGCCAGCAGTGAAGCCCCCGGGGGTGAGCAGTACTTC. Its translation: CASSEAPGGEQYF.

The gene calls are TRBV13 and TRBJ1-1; D not resolved. V dropped 0 bases and J dropped 0 bases, with 2 bases sitting between them. This CDR3 contains 13 residues. Germline CDR1 reads PRHDT; CDR2 reads FYEKMQ (reference sequence). In DNA, the CDR3 is TGTGCCAGCAGCTTAGGCGTGAACACTGAAGCTTTCTTT. Protein product: CASSLGVNTEAFF.

This clone was detected once. This chain uses TRBV5-4 with TRBJ1-1; no definite D call. Trimming took 4 bases from V and 6 from J, leaving 19 bases between them. Germline-derived CDR1 and CDR2 are SGHNT and YYREEE (reference sequence). The CDR3 has 15 residues. The CDR3 here is CASSGLLGERAEAFF. The CDR3 bases are TGTGCCAGCAGCGGTCTCCTCGGGGAACGGGCTGAAGCTTTCTTT.

Only a few counts were recorded for this clone. The rearrangement links TRBV5-5 to TRBJ2-2; the match to TRBD2 covers 8 bases. The CDR3 has 16 amino acids. Germline V lookup: CDR1 SGHKS, CDR2 YYEKEE (reference sequence). Trimming at V came to 4 bases and at J to 0 bases, leaving 5 bases not matched to a gene. The CDR3 loop reads CASSPGGVANTGELFF. CDR3 nucleotide sequence: TGTGCCAGCAGCCCGGGAGGGGTGGCGAACACCGGGGAGCTGTTTTTT. The full variable domain, in which reference TRBV5-5 and TRBJ2-2 provide the parts outside the CDR3, is DAGVTQSPTHLIKTRGQQVTLRCSPISGHKSVSWYQQVLGQGPQFIFQYYEKEERGRGNFPDRFSARQFPNYSSELNVNALLLGDSALYLCASSPGGVANTGELFFGEGSRLTVL.

The chain carries TRBV7-2 and TRBJ2-7; 10 bases align to TRBD2. The junction had 15 bases not matched to a gene; V was cut back by 7 bases and J by 0 bases. From germline, CDR1 is SGHTA and CDR2 FQGNSA. The CDR3 consists of 18 residues. This CDR3 reads CASNLNRASGSPSYEQYF. The CDR3 region has the DNA TGTGCCAGCAACCTCAACCGGGCTAGCGGGAGTCCCTCCTACGAGCAGTACTTC.

The V and J genes are TRBV5-6 and TRBJ1-5; 9 bases agree with TRBD1. CDR1 and CDR2 (germline): SGHDT, YYEEEE. The CDR3 has 19 residues. Unmatched junction bases numbered 17, after V lost 4 bases and J lost 3 bases. The CDR3 DNA sequence: TGTGCCAGCAGCGTAACAGGGGGCACCCGCCTGGTGGACAATCAGCCCCAGCATTTT. Its protein is CASSVTGGTRLVDNQPQHF. Using reference TRBV5-6 and TRBJ1-5 for the parts outside the CDR3, the full variable domain is DAGVTQSPTHLIKTRGQQVTLRCSPKSGHDTVSWYQQALGQGPQFIFQYYEEEERQRGNFPDRFSGHQFPNYSSELNVNALLLGDSALYLCASSVTGGTRLVDNQPQHFGDGTRLSIL.

Only a few counts were recorded for this clone. This chain links TRBV2 with TRBJ1-5; 10 positions agree with TRBD1. The CDR3 consists of 15 residues. The junction had 7 bases not matched to a gene; V was cut back by 6 bases and J by 5 bases. Germline V gene sequence: CDR1 SNHLY, CDR2 FYNNEI. The chain's CDR3 is CASREGQGTDQPQHF. The CDR3 DNA reads TGTGCCAGCAGGGAGGGACAGGGGACCGATCAGCCCCAGCATTTT.

V and J are TRBV6-1 and TRBJ2-3; 10 positions match TRBD2. Trimming took 4 bases from V and 0 from J; bases not matched to a gene: 16. Germline V gene lookup returns CDR1 MNHNS and CDR2 SASEGT. The CDR3 runs to 20 residues. The CDR3 DNA reads as TGTGCCAGCAGTGGGGCGGAGGGGCTAGCGGGGGTCTCTAGCACAGATACGCAGTATTTT. It codes for CASSGAEGLAGVSSTDTQYF.

V gene TRBV5-1 combines with J gene TRBJ2-1; no clear D gene. CDR3 length equals 13 residues. V lost 0 bases, J lost 5 bases, and 6 bases lay in between. The V gene's germline CDR1 is SGHRS and CDR2 YFSETQ. CDR3 in DNA: TGCGCCAGCAGCTTGGGTCACAACAATGAGCAGTTCTTC. It specifies CASSLGHNNEQFF.

The chain employs TRBV21-1 and TRBJ1-2; whether TRBD1, the table's D call, matches the DNA was not checked. TRBV21-1 is a pseudogene segment. This CDR3 spans 15 amino acids. The chain's CDR3 is CASSKDGTGSGGYTF. As DNA, the CDR3 is TGTGCCAGCAGCAAAGACGGGACAGGGTCGGGAGGCTACACCTTC.

The chain has TRBV4-2 and TRBJ2-1; 8 bases align to TRBD2. This CDR3 is 17 amino acids long. Germline-derived CDR1 and CDR2 are LGHNA and YNFKEQ. V was pared by 0 bases and J by 0 bases, with 4 bases of the junction left unmatched. CDR3: CASSQELADSSYNEQFF. CDR3 in DNA: TGTGCCAGCAGCCAAGAACTAGCGGACAGCTCCTACAATGAGCAGTTCTTC.

For this clone: It is unclear where the CDR3 begins or ends on the DNA, so no DNA is shown, and the CDR3 is as TCRdb lists it. The chain is built from TRBV6-5 and TRBJ2-3; TRBD1 is the table's D call and was not checked against the DNA. CDR1 is MNHEY, CDR2 SVGAGI, per germline. The CDR3 comprises 15 residues, both ends counted. The CDR3 region is CASSSSGQLTDTQYF.

This rearrangement joins TRBV6-5 to TRBJ2-1; TRBD2 might be the D (5 bases). V was trimmed by 0 bases and J by 0 bases, leaving 9 bases between them. The CDR3 length is 16 residues. CDR1 and CDR2 (germline): MNHEY, SVGAGI. CDR3 sequence (DNA): TGTGCCAGCAGTTACTCGAGTGGGAGCTCCTACAATGAGCAGTTCTTC. It specifies CASSYSSGSSYNEQFF.

The rearrangement links TRBV30 to TRBJ1-4; 9 positions agree with TRBD1. This CDR3 has 15 residues. The germline gives CDR1 GTSNPN, CDR2 SVGIG (reference sequence). V was pared by 3 bases and J by 7 bases, with 9 bases of the junction left unmatched. DNA for the CDR3: TGTGCCTGGAGCGCCGGGGACAGGGATATTGAAAAACTGTTTTTT. Its protein product is CAWSAGDRDIEKLFF.

A remark on this clone: Other nucleotide sequences from this sample produce the same CDR3. The chain combines TRBV13 with TRBJ2-7; 7 bases match TRBD2. The CDR3 loop spans 14 amino acids. Germline lookup yields CDR1 PRHDT and CDR2 FYEKMQ (reference sequence). J was trimmed by 1 base and V by 0 bases; bases with no gene match: 0. Written as DNA, the CDR3 is TGTGCCAGCAGCTTAGGGCGGGGGTCCTACGAGCAGTACTTC. Protein sequence: CASSLGRGSYEQYF.

V usage is TRBV19 and J usage is TRBJ1-5; 9 positions match TRBD1. Germline values: CDR1 LNHDA, CDR2 SQIVND (reference sequence). The CDR3 is 14 residues long. V shed 3 bases and J 6 bases; nucleotides not matched to a gene: 3. This chain's CDR3 is CASSIGTGIQPQHF. The CDR3 coding sequence is TGTGCCAGTAGTATCGGGACAGGGATTCAGCCCCAGCATTTT.

V gene TRBV4-2 combines with J gene TRBJ2-5; no definite D call. The CDR3 loop spans 13 amino acids. Between the trimmed V and J ends, which lost 0 bases and 7 bases, there was a span of 9 bases. The germline CDR1 and CDR2 sequences are LGHNA and YNFKEQ. The CDR3 protein is CASSQDTSGTQYF. The DNA of the CDR3 is TGTGCCAGCAGCCAAGATACCTCGGGGACCCAGTACTTC.

The chain combines TRBV2 with TRBJ2-5, with 8 nucleotides matching TRBD2. There are 14 residues in the CDR3. Germline V CDR1 and CDR2: SNHLY, FYNNEI. The ends lost 10 bases at V and 0 bases at J; junction bases unmatched: 7. CDR3 protein: CATAGGTYQETQYF. CDR3 nucleotide sequence: TGTGCCACCGCGGGGGGAACCTACCAAGAGACCCAGTACTTC.

The chain is built from TRBV5-6 and TRBJ1-2; no clear D gene. The V end was cut by 4 bases, the J end by 7 bases, with 8 bases between. The CDR3 spans 11 residues. Germline CDR1 reads SGHDT; CDR2 reads YYEEEE. Here the CDR3 DNA reads TGTGCCAGCAGCCGTGCCGGTGGCTACACCTTC. Encoded protein: CASSRAGGYTF.

The rearrangement joins TRBV7-2 to TRBJ1-1; 7 bases fit TRBD1. This CDR3 is built from 17 residues. Germline CDR1 is SGHTA and CDR2 is FQGNSA. V trimming: 3 bases; J trimming: 2 bases; junction bases outside the gene matches: 12. The CDR3 loop reads CASSFRGLGGTNTEAFF. In DNA, the CDR3 is TGTGCCAGCAGCTTCAGGGGTCTAGGGGGCACAAACACTGAAGCTTTCTTT.

Only one count was recorded for this clone. CDR3 in DNA: TGTGCCAGCAGTTCTAGCGGGGGGGGCTACTACGAGCAGTACTTC. Translated, it gives CASSSSGGGYYEQYF. V gene TRBV28 combines with J gene TRBJ2-7, with TRBD2 identical over 12 bases. Germline V lookup: CDR1 MDHEN, CDR2 SYDVKM. The CDR3 has 15 amino acids. J lost 3 bases, V lost 4 bases, and 4 bases had no gene match. Complete variable domain (other parts from reference TRBV28 and TRBJ2-7): DVKVTQSSRYLVKRTGEKVFLECVQDMDHENMFWYRQDPGLGLRLIYFSYDVKMKEKGDIPEGYSVSREKKERFSLILESASTNQTSMYLCASSSSGGGYYEQYFGPGTRLTVT.

For the CDR3, the DNA is TGCGCCAGCAGCCAGCCGACTAGCGGGAGCTCCTACAATGAGCAGTTCTTC. It codes for CASSQPTSGSSYNEQFF. The chain joins TRBV4-1 to TRBJ2-1; the match to TRBD2 covers 12 bases. The CDR3 is made up of 17 amino acids. CDR1 and CDR2 from the germline V gene are MGHRA and YSYEKL. The ends lost 3 bases at V and 0 bases at J; junction bases unmatched: 3.

The chain carries TRBV10-2 and TRBJ2-2; 7 nucleotides match TRBD1. V lost 8 bases and J lost 1; bases outside the gene matches: 7. Looked up from germline, CDR1 is WSHSY and CDR2 is SAAADI. The CDR3 sequence is 15 residues long. CDR3 coding DNA: TGCGCCAGCGGGGTACAGGGGCTGAACACCGGGGAGCTGTTTTTT. The encoded protein is CASGVQGLNTGELFF.

This chain connects TRBV2 to TRBJ1-1, with 9 bases that match TRBD1. After removal of 3 bases from V and 0 bases from J, the junction contained 5 bases not matched to a gene. The CDR3 contains 16 residues. Germline V CDR1 and CDR2: SNHLY, FYNNEI. The CDR3 coding sequence is TGTGCCAGCAGTGATTCGGGACAGGGTTTGAACACTGAAGCTTTCTTT. Translated: CASSDSGQGLNTEAFF.

This chain uses TRBV4-2 with TRBJ2-7; TRBD2 matches at 8 bases. Looked up from germline, CDR1 is LGHNA and CDR2 is YNFKEQ. This CDR3 spans 17 amino acids. Trimming cost V 0 bases and J 5 bases; bases outside gene matches: 12. CDR3 sequence reads: CASSQDGPAGGRDEQYF. The CDR3 nucleotides are TGTGCCAGCAGCCAAGATGGCCCCGCGGGGGGCCGGGACGAGCAGTACTTC.